Sequencing of this TCR beta chain was carried out in a study of technical replicates of blood from a few donors. The germline CDR1 and CDR2 sequences are SGHNT and YENEEA. CDR3 length equals 18 residues. Trimming removed 0 bases from V and 7 bases from J; junction bases left unmatched: 13. The table came from immunoSEQ multiplex PCR; TCRdb's copy has only in-frame clones and leaves some out. The sample lists around 70,000 clones; approximately 96% were seen once. This chain joins TRBV11-3 and TRBJ2-5, with 11 bases aligning to TRBD1. The sample taken for sequencing was T cells isolated from PBMCs. This TCR was sampled from a human donor in good health. The CDR3 nucleotides are TGTGCCAGCAGCTTAGATCCTTACTGGACAGGGGGCAAGGGGACCCAGTACTTC. Protein: CASSLDPYWTGGKGTQYF.